This T cell receptor (beta chain) was recovered during a study of blood T cells in healthy people across ages. This clonotype was seen more than once but under ten times. What it binds is not known. The CDR3 is 14 residues long. With 3 bases removed from V and 6 bases from J, the gap between germline ends came to 17 bases. CDR1 and CDR2 (germline): DFQATT, SNEGSKA (reference sequence). General observations from the study: Compared with aged donors, long-lived donors showed fewer expanded clones, suggesting selection. Shifts in expanded clonotypes may have been confounded by donor CMV status, which was unknown.

A sample-barcoded 5' primer and a J-beta primer mix were used in a second PCR of roughly 7 to 12 cycles. Every sample gave at least 2.5 million paired-end reads containing CDR3. One entry per CDR3 protein results from TCRdb running MiXCR on the 5' RACE reads. The sample has approximately 770,000 distinct CDR3 sequences; about three fifths are singletons. This receptor was obtained from a man younger than 45 in good health. The chain recombines TRBV20-1 with TRBJ1-2, with a possible D match to TRBD1 (5 bases). The sequenced material came from blood. CDR3 sequence (DNA): TGCAGTGCTAGCCCCGGGACTCCAATCGATGGCTACACCTTC. Encoded protein: CSASPGTPIDGYTF.